This record covers a single T cell receptor (beta chain). CDR3 size: 15 residues. The ends were cut back, 5 bases at V and 0 bases at J, with 12 bases in the middle. Germline lookup yields CDR1 SGHNT and CDR2 YENEEA. This specimen comes from a study of blood T cell repertoires in COVID-19. About the study: Sites in the United States, Italy and Spain provided acute and convalescent COVID-19 samples. The analysed material was cDNA or gDNA that came from T cells, B-cell-depleted T cells, or PBMCs.

Per the study methods: Using reference gene primer amplification, nucleated cell counts were estimated. Sequencing was performed with immunoSEQ multiplex PCR; in TCRdb, only in-frame clones are kept and a portion is missing. V and J calls and clone size follow that table, whereas D and trimming were derived from the DNA. The table records 250,000 to 300,000 clones, over 80% of them present only once. The chain combines TRBV11-3 with TRBJ2-3; weak D call: TRBD2 (6 bases). The sequenced sample consisted of peripheral blood. The sequence was obtained from a man in his fifties or sixties who had recovered from COVID-19. The CDR3 nucleotides read TGTGCCAGCAGCCTTAGCGGTTCTAGCACAGATACGCAGTATTTT. It yields the protein CASSLSGSSTDTQYF.